This is a list of T cell receptor beta chains from one sample in a study of T cell clonotyping in hematopoietic cell transplantation. Sequencing used immunoSEQ multiplex PCR; TCRdb keeps in-frame clones, though not all of them. The table records around 1,600 clones, around two thirds of them present only once. The material sequenced was peripheral blood mononuclear cells, taken 100 days after allogeneic stem cell transplant. The receptors come from a female patient between 55 and 75 years old who had an allogeneic stem cell transplant, so the T cells may come from the graft donor. Some clones in this sample may be carry-over from other donors' samples. Each CDR3 is given with its conserved first and last residue. The D gene is left open where the match is weak. The listing skips clone size in some rows; elsewhere it reads once, few, many or a size class.

D: NA
size: NA
length: 15
V: TRBV28
J: TRBJ1-2
CDR3: CASSEATDANYGYTF
DNA: TGTGCCAGCAGTGAAGCGACAGATGCTAACTATGGCTACACCTTC

D: TRBD1
size: NA
length: 12
V: TRBV11-1
J: TRBJ2-7
CDR3: CASSSRTGEQYF
DNA: TGTGCCAGCAGCTCACGGACAGGAGAGCAGTACTTC

D: TRBD1
size: few
length: 17
V: TRBV4-1
J: TRBJ2-2
CDR3: CASSQVTGAYVAGELFF
DNA: TGCGCCAGCAGCCAAGTGACAGGGGCATATGTCGCCGGGGAGCTGTTTTTT

D: TRBD1
size: NA
length: 15
V: TRBV9
J: TRBJ2-3
CDR3: CASSADRDVTDTQYF
DNA: TGTGCCAGCAGCGCGGACAGGGATGTCACAGATACGCAGTATTTT

D: TRBD2
size: NA
length: 16
V: TRBV27
J: TRBJ2-5
CDR3: CASSSPLAGGPETQYF
DNA: TGTGCCAGCAGTTCACCCCTAGCGGGAGGGCCAGAGACCCAGTACTTC

D: TRBD1
size: NA
length: 15
V: TRBV11-2
J: TRBJ2-7
CDR3: CASSSDRGLIYEQYF
DNA: TGTGCCAGCAGCTCGGACAGGGGGCTAATCTACGAGCAGTACTTC

D: NA
size: medium-sized
length: 14
V: TRBV9
J: TRBJ1-1
CDR3: CASSALQENTEAFF
DNA: TGTGCCAGCAGCGCCTTACAGGAGAACACTGAAGCTTTCTTT

D: TRBD2
size: NA
length: 17
V: TRBV4-1
J: TRBJ2-1
CDR3: CASSQDLLAGDWDEQFF
DNA: TGCGCCAGCAGCCAAGATCTGCTAGCGGGAGATTGGGATGAGCAGTTCTTC

D: NA
size: NA
length: 15
V: TRBV7-6
J: TRBJ2-5
CDR3: CASSSDGGPQETQYF
DNA: TGTGCCAGCAGCTCCGACGGGGGCCCTCAAGAGACCCAGTACTTC

D: TRBD1
size: NA
length: 16
V: TRBV9
J: TRBJ2-1
CDR3: CASSSGQGALYNEQFF
DNA: TGTGCCAGCAGCTCCGGACAGGGGGCACTCTACAATGAGCAGTTCTTC

D: NA
size: NA
length: 13
V: TRBV27
J: TRBJ2-7
CDR3: CASSGDNVNEQYF
DNA: TGTGCCAGCAGTGGGGACAACGTAAACGAGCAGTACTTC

D: NA
size: NA
length: 12
V: TRBV16
J: TRBJ1-2
CDR3: CASSQSGGGYTF
DNA: TGTGCCAGCAGCCAATCGGGCGGAGGCTACACCTTC

D: NA
size: NA
length: 15
V: TRBV14
J: TRBJ2-5
CDR3: CASSQLLEHQETQYF
DNA: TGTGCCAGCAGCCAACTTTTGGAGCACCAAGAGACCCAGTACTTC

D: TRBD2
size: NA
length: 15
V: TRBV5-4
J: TRBJ2-3
CDR3: CASNPGLEETDTQYF
DNA: TGTGCCAGCAACCCGGGACTAGAAGAAACAGATACGCAGTATTTT

D: NA
size: NA
length: 15
V: TRBV19
J: TRBJ2-7
CDR3: CASNARGLLKGEQYF
DNA: TGTGCCAGTAATGCCCGAGGATTATTAAAGGGCGAGCAGTACTTC

D: TRBD2
size: NA
length: 16
V: TRBV19
J: TRBJ2-1
CDR3: CASSILTSGAGNEQFF
DNA: TGTGCCAGTAGTATCCTTACTAGCGGGGCTGGCAATGAGCAGTTCTTC

D: NA
size: NA
length: 13
V: TRBV9
J: TRBJ2-3
CDR3: CASSPSATDTQYF
DNA: TGTGCCAGCAGTCCAAGCGCCACAGATACGCAGTATTTT

D: NA
size: NA
length: 13
V: TRBV6-4
J: TRBJ2-7
CDR3: CASSEGPSYEQYF
DNA: TGTGCCAGCAGTGAAGGTCCTTCCTACGAGCAGTACTTC

D: NA
size: NA
length: 14
V: TRBV30
J: TRBJ1-1
CDR3: CAWTPGRRNTEAFF
DNA: TGTGCCTGGACCCCGGGACGAAGGAACACTGAAGCTTTCTTT

D: NA
size: NA
length: 15
V: TRBV18
J: TRBJ2-1
CDR3: CASSPYRDSYNEQFF
DNA: TGTGCCAGCTCACCATACCGGGACTCCTACAATGAGCAGTTCTTC

D: NA
size: once
length: 14
V: TRBV7-9
J: TRBJ2-1
CDR3: CASSPGDTYNEQFF
DNA: TGTGCCAGCAGCCCAGGTGACACCTACAATGAGCAGTTCTTC

D: NA
size: NA
length: 13
V: TRBV28
J: TRBJ2-1
CDR3: CASAGTAYNEQFF
DNA: TGTGCCAGCGCGGGGACGGCATACAATGAGCAGTTCTTC

D: NA
size: NA
length: 13
V: TRBV19
J: TRBJ2-3
CDR3: CASSIGTGDTQYF
DNA: TGTGCCAGTAGTATAGGGACGGGAGATACGCAGTATTTT

D: TRBD1
size: NA
length: 15
V: TRBV7-9
J: TRBJ2-3
CDR3: CASSSNRGVVDTQYF
DNA: TGTGCCAGCAGCTCCAACAGGGGTGTGGTGGATACGCAGTATTTT

D: NA
size: NA
length: 15
V: TRBV9
J: TRBJ1-3
CDR3: CASSVSGGQGNTIYF
DNA: TGTGCCAGCAGCGTGAGTGGGGGGCAAGGAAACACCATATATTTT

D: NA
size: NA
length: 12
V: TRBV11-2
J: TRBJ2-3
CDR3: CASSPRLDTQYF
DNA: TGTGCCAGCAGCCCCCGTCTAGATACGCAGTATTTT

D: NA
size: once
length: 15
V: TRBV7-2
J: TRBJ2-7
CDR3: CASSLEVGLSYEQYF
DNA: TGTGCCAGCAGCTTAGAGGTGGGTCTGTCCTACGAGCAGTACTTC

D: NA
size: NA
length: 16
V: TRBV6-6
J: TRBJ2-1
CDR3: CASSYSGASHRNEQFF
DNA: TGTGCCAGCAGTTACTCAGGGGCGTCCCATAGAAATGAGCAGTTCTTC

D: NA
size: NA
length: 13
V: TRBV7-9
J: TRBJ1-1
CDR3: CASSLRANTEAFF
DNA: TGTGCCAGCAGCTTAAGGGCGAACACTGAAGCTTTCTTT

D: NA
size: NA
length: 13
V: TRBV5-4
J: TRBJ2-3
CDR3: CASSQSGGDTQYF
DNA: TGTGCCAGCAGCCAAAGTGGGGGAGATACGCAGTATTTT

D: NA
size: NA
length: 13
V: TRBV7-2
J: TRBJ2-7
CDR3: CASSSQGAYEQYF
DNA: TGTGCCAGCAGCTCACAGGGTGCCTACGAGCAGTACTTC

D: TRBD2
size: NA
length: 14
V: TRBV5-1
J: TRBJ2-5
CDR3: CASSQRGPQETQYF
DNA: TGCGCCAGCTCTCAGCGGGGGCCACAAGAGACCCAGTACTTC

D: NA
size: NA
length: 13
V: TRBV7-6
J: TRBJ2-7
CDR3: CASSPYDGDEQYF
DNA: TGTGCCAGCAGCCCGTATGACGGGGACGAGCAGTACTTC

D: NA
size: NA
length: 15
V: TRBV7-2
J: TRBJ2-5
CDR3: CASSSDGGQGETQYF
DNA: TGTGCCAGCAGCTCGGACGGGGGGCAGGGGGAGACCCAGTACTTC

D: NA
size: NA
length: 14
V: TRBV7-9
J: TRBJ2-5
CDR3: CASSLMEGAETQYF
DNA: TGTGCCAGCAGCTTAATGGAGGGGGCCGAGACCCAGTACTTC

D: NA
size: NA
length: 13
V: TRBV2
J: TRBJ2-7
CDR3: CASSCRDFYEQYF
DNA: TGTGCCAGCAGTTGCCGGGACTTCTACGAGCAGTACTTC

D: NA
size: NA
length: 12
V: TRBV28
J: TRBJ2-7
CDR3: CASRLTGNEQYF
DNA: TGTGCCAGCAGGCTGACGGGGAACGAGCAGTACTTC

D: NA
size: NA
length: 15
V: TRBV6-5
J: TRBJ1-1
CDR3: CASRRGFPPNTEAFF
DNA: TGTGCCAGCAGAAGGGGGTTCCCCCCGAACACTGAAGCTTTCTTT

D: NA
size: NA
length: 14
V: TRBV19
J: TRBJ2-3
CDR3: CASSIVSSTDTQYF
DNA: TGTGCCAGTAGTATAGTTTCCAGCACAGATACGCAGTATTTT

D: NA
size: NA
length: 15
V: TRBV25-1
J: TRBJ1-1
CDR3: CASSESGALNTEAFF
DNA: TGTGCCAGCAGTGAATCGGGGGCATTGAACACTGAAGCTTTCTTT

D: NA
size: few
length: 11
V: TRBV14
J: TRBJ2-7
CDR3: CASSQWGEQYF
DNA: TGTGCCAGCAGCCAATGGGGAGAGCAGTACTTC

D: NA
size: medium-sized
length: 15
V: TRBV28
J: TRBJ1-3
CDR3: CASSFRPDGGNTIYF
DNA: TGTGCCAGCAGTTTCAGGCCTGACGGTGGAAACACCATATATTTT

D: NA
size: NA
length: 14
V: TRBV4-3
J: TRBJ1-1
CDR3: CASSQAGQNTEAFF
DNA: TGCGCCAGCAGCCAGGCGGGACAGAACACTGAAGCTTTCTTT

D: NA
size: NA
length: 14
V: TRBV19
J: TRBJ2-4
CDR3: CASSFQGPKNIQYF
DNA: TGTGCCAGTAGTTTCCAGGGCCCCAAAAACATTCAGTACTTC

D: NA
size: few
length: 14
V: TRBV6-5
J: TRBJ2-1
CDR3: CASSPTLTRFEQFF
DNA: TGTGCCAGCAGCCCTACCTTGACAAGATTCGAGCAGTTCTTC

D: NA
size: NA
length: 12
V: TRBV10-3
J: TRBJ2-7
CDR3: CAISGGSTEQYF
DNA: TGTGCCATCAGTGGGGGGAGTACCGAGCAGTACTTC

D: TRBD2
size: few
length: 17
V: TRBV28
J: TRBJ2-3
CDR3: CASSPRGLAERTDTQYF
DNA: TGTGCCAGCAGTCCCCGAGGACTAGCGGAGCGCACAGATACGCAGTATTTT

D: NA
size: few
length: 14
V: TRBV6-5
J: TRBJ1-2
CDR3: CASIKGRLGDGYTF
DNA: TGTGCCAGCATAAAGGGTCGCCTTGGAGATGGCTACACCTTC

D: NA
size: NA
length: 13
V: TRBV2
J: TRBJ1-1
CDR3: CASSSDSTTEAFF
DNA: TGTGCCAGCAGCAGCGACAGTACAACTGAAGCTTTCTTT